This T cell receptor (beta chain) comes out of a study of blood T cell repertoires in COVID-19. Using immunoSEQ multiplex PCR, the repertoire was profiled, and TCRdb retains in-frame clones only, with some absent. The sample carries about 220,000 clones, roughly nine tenths recorded once. The CDR3 is 15 amino acids. The J segment lost 5 bases and the V segment lost 3 bases, leaving 6 bases of the junction unmatched. Germline lookup yields CDR1 GTSNPN and CDR2 SVGIG (reference sequence). The chain carries TRBV30 and TRBJ1-5; TRBD1 matches at 11 bases. The receptor was isolated from a man aged 40-50 years with active or convalescent COVID-19. Sample: peripheral blood. The CDR3 is CAWSGGTGGDQPQHF. CDR3 DNA: TGTGCCTGGAGCGGAGGGACAGGGGGGGATCAGCCCCAGCATTTT.